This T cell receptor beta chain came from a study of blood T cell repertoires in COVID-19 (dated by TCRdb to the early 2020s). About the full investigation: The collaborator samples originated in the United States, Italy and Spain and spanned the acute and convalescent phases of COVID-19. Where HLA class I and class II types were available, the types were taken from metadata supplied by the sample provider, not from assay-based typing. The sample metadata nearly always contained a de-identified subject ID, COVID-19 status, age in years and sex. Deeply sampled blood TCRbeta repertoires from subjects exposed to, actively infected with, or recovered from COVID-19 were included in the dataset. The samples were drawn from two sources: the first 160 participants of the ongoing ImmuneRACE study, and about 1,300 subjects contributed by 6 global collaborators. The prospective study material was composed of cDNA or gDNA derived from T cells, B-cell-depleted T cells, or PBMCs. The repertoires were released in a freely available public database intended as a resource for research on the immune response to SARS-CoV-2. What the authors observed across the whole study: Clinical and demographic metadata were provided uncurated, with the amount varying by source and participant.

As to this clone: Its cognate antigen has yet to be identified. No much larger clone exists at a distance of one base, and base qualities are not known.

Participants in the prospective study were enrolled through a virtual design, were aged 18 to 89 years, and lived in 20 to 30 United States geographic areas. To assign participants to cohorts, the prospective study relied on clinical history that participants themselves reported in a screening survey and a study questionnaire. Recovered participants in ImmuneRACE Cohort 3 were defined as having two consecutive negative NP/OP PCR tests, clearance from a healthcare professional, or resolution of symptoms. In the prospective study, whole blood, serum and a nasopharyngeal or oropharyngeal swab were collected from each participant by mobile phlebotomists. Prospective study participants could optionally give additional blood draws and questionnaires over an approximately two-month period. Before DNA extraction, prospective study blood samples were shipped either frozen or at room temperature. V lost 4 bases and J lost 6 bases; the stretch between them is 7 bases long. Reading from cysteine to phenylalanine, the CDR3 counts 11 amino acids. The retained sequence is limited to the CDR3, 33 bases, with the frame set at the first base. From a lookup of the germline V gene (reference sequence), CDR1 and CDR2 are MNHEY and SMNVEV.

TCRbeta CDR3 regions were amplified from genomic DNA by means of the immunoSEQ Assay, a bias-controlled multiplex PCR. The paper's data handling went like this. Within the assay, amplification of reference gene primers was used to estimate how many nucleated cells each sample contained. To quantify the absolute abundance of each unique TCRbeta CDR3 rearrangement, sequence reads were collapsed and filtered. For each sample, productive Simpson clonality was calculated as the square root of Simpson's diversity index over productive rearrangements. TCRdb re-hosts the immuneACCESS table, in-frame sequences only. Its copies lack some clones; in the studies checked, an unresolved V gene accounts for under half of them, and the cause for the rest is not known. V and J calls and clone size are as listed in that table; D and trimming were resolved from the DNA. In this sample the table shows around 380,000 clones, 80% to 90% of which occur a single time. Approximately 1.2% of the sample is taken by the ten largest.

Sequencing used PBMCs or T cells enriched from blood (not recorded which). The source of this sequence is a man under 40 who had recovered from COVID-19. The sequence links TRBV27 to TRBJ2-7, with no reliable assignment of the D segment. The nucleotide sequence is TGTGCCAGCAGTTCGGTCGGCGAGCAGTACTTC. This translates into CASSSVGEQYF.